This T cell receptor (beta chain) emerged from a study of T-cell reconstitution after alpha-beta-depleted transplantation in children. The TCRbeta library incorporated unique molecular identifiers. A single record per CDR3 protein comes from TCRdb applying MiXCR to the PCR reads. Here the sample spans roughly 300,000 distinct CDR3 sequences, about a tenth being singletons. This CDR3 region has 13 residues. CDR1 ENHRY and CDR2 SYGVKD come from the germline V gene. Trimming pared 8 bases from V and 3 bases from J, leaving 14 bases between. The material was PBMCs from the stem cell graft donor, obtained from the stem cell graft. This TCR was sampled from a human donor who donated a stem cell graft to a child with acute lymphoblastic leukemia. The V gene is TRBV10-3, the J gene TRBJ2-7; D tentatively fits TRBD1 or TRBD2 (5 bases each). This CDR3 reads CAISGTLLYEQYF. CDR3 sequence (DNA): TGTGCCATCTCGGGGACGCTACTCTACGAGCAGTACTTC.